The 8 T cell receptor beta chains in this list originate from one sample, sequenced in a study of Graves' ophthalmopathy and Graves' hyperthyroidism. RNA transcripts were the source from which TCR beta CDR3 regions were amplified. RT-PCR was first run with HTBI primers, then multiplex PCR in a second round. MiXCR, run by TCRdb on the multiplex PCR reads, gives a single entry per CDR3 protein. The data contain over 650,000 distinct CDR3 sequences, more than 40% of them singletons. The sequenced material came from peripheral blood. These receptors were obtained from an adult man with Graves' ophthalmopathy.

With respect to this clonotype: No DNA is shown, since the ends of the CDR3 on it are uncertain; the CDR3 is the one TCRdb lists. The chain joins TRBV12-1 to TRBJ1-1; the DNA was not compared with TRBD1, the D call given in the table. TRBV12-1 is listed as a pseudogene. With termini counted, the CDR3 has 16 amino acids. CDR3 residues: CASSFWGPGTSTEAFF.

CDR3 sequence (DNA): TGTGCCAGCAGCAAGGACAGCGTTGACTCTGGGGCCAACGTCCTGACTTTC. Its translation: CASSKDSVDSGANVLTF. The V and J genes are TRBV7-6 and TRBJ2-6, with D possibly matching TRBD1 (6 bases). This CDR3 has 17 amino acids. Germline-derived CDR1 and CDR2 are SGHVS and FNYEAQ. Trimming left V 5 bases short and J 0 bases short, with 14 bases between.

This chain joins TRBV10-2 and TRBJ1-5; TRBD1 agrees at 7 bases. Germline values: CDR1 WSHSY, CDR2 SAAADI. The CDR3 consists of 14 residues. J lost 7 bases, V lost 7 bases, and 10 bases had no gene match. DNA for the CDR3: TGCGCCAGCACAGGACAGGAGTATGGCCAGCCCCAGCATTTT. This encodes CASTGQEYGQPQHF.

The chain recombines TRBV12-3 or TRBV12-4 with TRBJ1-2; D may be TRBD1 (5 bases). V gave up 5 bases and J gave up 4 bases, with 14 bases separating them. The CDR3 has 14 amino acids. CDR3 sequence: CASSRAGLGYGYTF. The CDR3 region has the DNA TGTGCCAGCAGTCGGGCGGGACTAGGCTATGGCTACACCTTC.

This clonotype was counted a few times. The rearrangement links TRBV5-6 to TRBJ2-2; TRBD2 matches 7 bases. The CDR3 has 16 amino acids. Per germline, CDR1 SGHDT and CDR2 YYEEEE. V lost 2 bases and J lost 4; bases outside the gene matches: 8. CDR3 nucleotide sequence: TGTGCCAGCAGCTTAAGCGGGGCGACGAGCACCGGGGAGCTGTTTTTT. Its translation: CASSLSGATSTGELFF.

As concerns this clonotype: The CDR3 carries no conserved terminal phenylalanine or tryptophan, so it likely arises from a read error. The chain uses TRBV5-4 and TRBJ1-1; D unresolved. Trimming took 4 bases from V and 1 from J, leaving 5 bases between them. Germline V gene data show CDR1 as SGHNT and CDR2 as YYREEE (reference sequence). This CDR3 is 12 amino acids long. CDR3 DNA: TGTGCCAGCAGCACCACGAACACTGAAGCTTTCTTA. As protein: CASSTTNTEAFL.

The chain joins TRBV11-1 to TRBJ2-2; 8 bases map to TRBD2. CDR1 and CDR2 from the germline V gene are SGHAT and FQDESV (reference sequence). J gave up 4 bases and V 0 bases, and 7 bases lay outside the gene matches. The CDR3 has 17 residues. The CDR3 region has the DNA TGTGCCAGCAGCTTAGCGCTGGGGACTAGAGCCACCGGGGAGCTGTTTTTT. Residues: CASSLALGTRATGELFF.

This clonotype was seen ten or more times. The J gene is TRBJ2-7, the V gene TRBV5-7; D may be TRBD2 (5 bases). TRBV5-7 is reported as an ORF; its role is uncertain. This CDR3 comprises 13 residues. The V end lost 8 bases, the J end lost 2 bases, and 14 bases lay between the germline ends. The chain's CDR3 is CARPRGVTYEQYF. In DNA, the CDR3 is TGTGCCAGACCACGGGGAGTAACCTACGAGCAGTACTTC.